The 23 T cell receptor beta chains below were found in one sample sequenced in a study of blood T cell repertoires in COVID-19. Clones were read by immunoSEQ multiplex PCR, and TCRdb kept only the in-frame ones, dropping some. The data show 400,000 to 550,000 clones, 80% to 90% seen once. Specimen: peripheral blood. The receptor set was obtained from a woman in her 30s with acute or convalescent COVID-19.

The chain recombines TRBV20-1 with TRBJ2-3; no definite D call. V shed 2 bases and J shed 4 bases, with 4 bases lying between them. Germline CDR1 DFQATT, CDR2 SNEGSKA (reference sequence). This CDR3 spans 11 amino acids. This chain's CDR3 is CSARSADTQYF. In DNA, the CDR3 is TGCAGTGCTAGATCGGCAGATACGCAGTATTTT.

This clone has a single count. The chain is built from TRBV3-1 (or the pseudogene TRBV3-2) and TRBJ2-2, with TRBD2 identical over 15 bases. Germline CDR1 LGHDT, CDR2 YNNKEL (reference sequence). The CDR3 length is 19 residues. The V segment lost 4 bases and the J segment 4 bases; nucleotides outside the gene matches: 10. The CDR3 DNA is TGTGCCAGCAGCCGTCGGACTAGCGGGGGGGCTCGAGGCACCGGGGAGCTGTTTTTT. Its protein product is CASSRRTSGGARGTGELFF.

The CDR3 is CASSDEVSQPQHF. The CDR3 DNA reads TGTGCCAGCAGTGATGAGGTTTCTCAGCCCCAGCATTTT. The V gene is TRBV2, the J gene TRBJ1-5; D gene ambiguous. V was shortened by 3 bases and J by 6 bases, with 9 bases between the two germline ends. CDR1 and CDR2 (germline): SNHLY, FYNNEI. The CDR3 loop spans 13 amino acids. The full variable domain, in which reference TRBV2 and TRBJ1-5 provide the parts outside the CDR3, is EPEVTQTPSHQVTQMGQEVILRCVPISNHLYFYWYRQILGQKVEFLVSFYNNEISEKSEIFDDQFSVERPDGSNFTLKIRSTKLEDSAMYFCASSDEVSQPQHFGDGTRLSIL.

This clone has ten or more counts. The rearrangement uses TRBV6-5 and TRBJ1-5; 9 nucleotides match TRBD1. This CDR3 contains 14 residues. Per the germline V gene, CDR1 is MNHEY and CDR2 is SVGAGI. After removal of 8 bases from V and 8 bases from J, the junction contained 10 bases not matched to a gene. In DNA, the CDR3 is TGTGCCAGCTCTCCGGGACAGGGATTTGAGCCCCAGCATTTT. It translates to CASSPGQGFEPQHF.

The rearrangement uses TRBV5-1 and TRBJ1-1, with 10 bases fitting TRBD1. The germline V gene has CDR1 SGHRS and CDR2 YFSETQ. With V trimmed by 1 base and J by 4 bases, 1 base remained unmatched. The CDR3 consists of 14 residues. For the CDR3, the DNA is TGCGCCAGCAGCTTGAGGACAGGGGGCACTGAAGCTTTCTTT. It specifies CASSLRTGGTEAFF.

The V and J genes are TRBV23-1 and TRBJ2-5; 10 positions match TRBD1. TRBV23-1 is known as an ORF, though its function is uncertain. The CDR3 runs 18 residues. Trimming cost V 0 bases and J 3 bases; bases outside gene matches: 10. CDR3 protein: CASSQSRDRGRGEETQYF. The DNA for the CDR3 is TGCGCCAGCAGTCAATCAAGAGACAGGGGGCGCGGGGAAGAGACCCAGTACTTC.

The chain links TRBV11-2 to TRBJ1-6; a possible D gene is TRBD1 (5 bases). CDR1 and CDR2 from the germline V gene are SGHAT and FQNNGV. Trimming removed 2 bases at V and 5 bases at J, with 10 bases between. This CDR3 spans 15 amino acids. CDR3 amino acids: CASSLYGGDNSPLHF. The CDR3 region has the DNA TGTGCCAGCAGCTTATATGGAGGGGATAATTCACCCCTCCACTTT.

This clone was seen a handful of times. This chain joins TRBV2 and TRBJ1-5; possibly TRBD1 for D (5 bases). The CDR3 is 14 amino acids. Germline CDR1 SNHLY, CDR2 FYNNEI. Trimming took off 3 bases at V and 2 bases at J, with 8 bases between the two ends. This CDR3 is CASSDKQGNQPQHF. In DNA form, the CDR3 reads TGTGCCAGCAGTGACAAACAGGGCAATCAGCCCCAGCATTTT.

This chain joins TRBV27 and TRBJ1-6, with 8 bases that match TRBD1. The CDR3 has 15 amino acids. CDR1 is MNHEY, CDR2 SMNVEV, per germline (reference sequence). V was pared by 5 bases and J by 7 bases, with 7 bases of the junction left unmatched. The CDR3 loop reads CASSPTDRGNSPLHF. The CDR3 nucleotides are TGTGCCAGCAGTCCCACCGACAGGGGAAATTCACCCCTCCACTTT.

The chain has TRBV9 and TRBJ1-5; the D is unclear. CDR1 is SGDLS, CDR2 YYNGEE, per germline. V gave up 7 bases and J gave up 3 bases, with 8 bases separating them. The CDR3 loop spans 12 amino acids. CDR3 amino acids: CASGTVNQPQHF. In DNA, the CDR3 is TGTGCCAGCGGCACAGTCAATCAGCCCCAGCATTTT.

The chain couples TRBV9 to TRBJ2-7, with 8 bases fitting TRBD2. This CDR3 is 16 amino acids long. The J segment lost 0 bases and the V segment lost 5 bases, leaving 10 bases of the junction unmatched. Per germline, CDR1 SGDLS and CDR2 YYNGEE. The CDR3 reads CASSAGPAGGSYEQYF. CDR3 bases: TGTGCCAGCAGTGCGGGCCCGGCGGGGGGCTCCTACGAGCAGTACTTC. Full variable domain (outside the CDR3, taken from reference TRBV9 and TRBJ2-7): DSGVTQTPKHLITATGQRVTLRCSPRSGDLSVYWYQQSLDQGLQFLIQYYNGEERAKGNILERFSAQQFPDLHSELNLSSLELGDSALYFCASSAGPAGGSYEQYFGPGTRLTVT.

This clone was observed a few times. The V call is TRBV5-6, the J call TRBJ2-7; TRBD1 is a possible D gene (5 bases). Germline V gives CDR1 SGHDT, CDR2 YYEEEE. The CDR3 extends over 16 amino acids. Trimming pared 5 bases from V and 4 bases from J, leaving 22 bases between. CDR3 residues: CASRPKRAGIVYEQYF. The CDR3, as DNA: TGTGCCAGCAGACCAAAACGGGCAGGGATAGTATACGAGCAGTACTTC.

The chain has TRBV2 and TRBJ1-5, with D hard to call. The CDR3 is 14 residues long. CDR1 and CDR2 (germline): SNHLY, FYNNEI. Trimming took off 6 bases at V and 1 base at J, with 10 bases between the two ends. For the CDR3, the DNA is TGTGCCAGCAGCCAACACGCAAGCAATCAGCCCCAGCATTTT. This codes for CASSQHASNQPQHF.

A single count supports this clone. V usage is TRBV7-3 and J usage is TRBJ2-1; D is perhaps TRBD1 (5 bases). Germline V lookup: CDR1 SGHTA, CDR2 FQGTGA. The CDR3 has 15 amino acids. The V end lost 1 base, the J end lost 4 bases, and 11 bases lay between the germline ends. The CDR3 region has the DNA TGTGCCAGCAGCTTAAGGCCAGGGCCATACAATGAGCAGTTCTTC. The encoded protein is CASSLRPGPYNEQFF.

The chain recombines TRBV9 with TRBJ2-1; no reliable D call. Germline CDR1 SGDLS, CDR2 YYNGEE. V lost 7 bases and J lost 0, with 8 bases in between. This CDR3 contains 13 residues. CDR3 protein: CASSESSYNEQFF. CDR3 in DNA: TGTGCCAGCTCGGAGAGCTCCTACAATGAGCAGTTCTTC. Supplemented by reference TRBV9 and TRBJ2-1, the full variable domain reads DSGVTQTPKHLITATGQRVTLRCSPRSGDLSVYWYQQSLDQGLQFLIQYYNGEERAKGNILERFSAQQFPDLHSELNLSSLELGDSALYFCASSESSYNEQFFGPGTRLTVL.

This clone has just one count. The J gene is TRBJ2-1, the V gene TRBV4-1; 13 bases are shared with TRBD2. CDR1 is MGHRA and CDR2 is YSYEKL in the germline V gene. J was trimmed by 15 bases and V by 5 bases; bases with no gene match: 10. The CDR3 runs 14 residues. CDR3 region: CASSYRTSGGGWFF. The CDR3 DNA is TGCGCCAGCAGCTATCGGACTAGCGGGGGAGGCTGGTTCTTC.

This rearrangement joins TRBV11-2 to TRBJ1-1, with D possibly being TRBD1 (5 bases). The CDR3 sequence is 14 residues long. Germline CDR1 reads SGHAT; CDR2 reads FQNNGV. Trimming removed 1 base from V and 3 bases from J, with 9 bases in between. In nucleotides, the CDR3 is TGTGCCAGCAGCTTAGGGGGGGGGTACACTGAAGCTTTCTTT. It yields the protein CASSLGGGYTEAFF.

The gene calls are TRBV6-1 and TRBJ2-2; 9 bases fit TRBD2. V was pared by 4 bases and J by 1 base, with 4 bases of the junction left unmatched. CDR3 length equals 16 residues. CDR1 MNHNS and CDR2 SASEGT come from the germline V gene. The CDR3 coding sequence is TGTGCCAGCAGTGCCTATAGCGGGGGGAACACCGGGGAGCTGTTTTTT. It specifies CASSAYSGGNTGELFF.

The V and J genes are TRBV21-1 and TRBJ2-7; the table's D call TRBD1 went unverified against the DNA. TRBV21-1 is reported as a pseudogene. This CDR3 contains 14 residues. The CDR3 is CASSKGPQTDEQYF. The CDR3 region has the DNA TGTGCCAGCAGCAAAGGTCCCCAGACAGACGAGCAGTACTTC.

This sequence joins TRBV12-3 or TRBV12-4 and TRBJ2-5; D is unresolved. V lost 5 bases to trimming and J lost 9 bases, with 16 bases between them. The CDR3 totals 13 residues. CDR3 nucleotide sequence: TGTGCCAGCAGTCCAAACACGGAGTGGGCCCAGTACTTC. It codes for CASSPNTEWAQYF.

This clone was detected once. The chain links TRBV30 to TRBJ1-2, with D possibly being TRBD1 (6 bases). Between the trimmed V and J ends, which lost 3 bases and 6 bases, there was a span of 17 bases. The germline V gene has CDR1 GTSNPN and CDR2 SVGIG (reference sequence). CDR3 length equals 14 residues. CDR3 in DNA: TGTGCCTGGAGGAGCGGGGGGGGGCGCGATGGCTACACCTTC. Protein product: CAWRSGGGRDGYTF.

This sequence joins TRBV19 and TRBJ2-7, with TRBD1 matching over 9 bases. V lost 10 bases and J lost 6; bases outside the gene matches: 16. In germline, CDR1 is LNHDA, CDR2 SQIVND (reference sequence). CDR3 length: 15 amino acids. The CDR3: CATSPGGQGWVEQYF. The CDR3 nucleotides are TGTGCCACCTCCCCGGGAGGACAGGGGTGGGTCGAGCAGTACTTC.

J is TRBJ1-5 and V is TRBV27, with TRBD1 as a possible D gene (6 bases). The CDR3 is 17 residues long. The ends were cut back, 3 bases at V and 3 bases at J, with 18 bases in the middle. Germline CDR1 and CDR2: MNHEY and SMNVEV (reference sequence). Here the CDR3 reads CASSLFSSGQYNQPQHF. CDR3 DNA: TGTGCCAGCAGTTTGTTTTCTTCGGGACAATACAATCAGCCCCAGCATTTT.